These 31 T cell receptor beta chains were all obtained from the same sample, sequenced in a study of cytomegalovirus exposure and HLA in healthy donors. TCRdb's table, derived via immunoSEQ multiplex PCR, lists solely in-frame clones and lacks some. The sample holds approximately 200,000 clones, roughly 82% seen once. Input material: PBMCs. These receptors all stem from a man aged 18 to 35 in good health and CMV-seropositive.

This clone has just one count. The chain employs TRBV19 and TRBJ2-1; TRBD2 agrees at 7 bases. The CDR3 runs to 17 residues. J lost 0 bases, V lost 5 bases, and 10 bases had no gene match. CDR1 and CDR2 from the germline V gene are LNHDA and SQIVND (reference sequence). The CDR3 region is CASSSTQRDGSYNEQFF. CDR3 DNA sequence: TGTGCCAGTAGTTCAACCCAGCGGGACGGCTCCTACAATGAGCAGTTCTTC.

The V gene is TRBV19, the J gene TRBJ2-5, with D unclear. CDR3 size: 14 residues. Germline V CDR1 and CDR2: LNHDA, SQIVND (reference sequence). Between the trimmed V and J ends, which lost 6 bases and 5 bases, there was a span of 16 bases. CDR3 region: CASSTPGRDETQYF. CDR3 sequence (DNA): TGTGCCAGTAGCACCCCAGGCAGAGACGAGACCCAGTACTTC. Using reference TRBV19 and TRBJ2-5 for the parts outside the CDR3, the full variable domain is DGGITQSPKYLFRKEGQNVTLSCEQNLNHDAMYWYRQDPGQGLRLIYYSQIVNDFQKGDIAEGYSVSREKKESFPLTVTSAQKNPTAFYLCASSTPGRDETQYFGPGTRLLVL.

This chain joins TRBV27 and TRBJ2-2; 8 bases are a match to TRBD2. Germline V CDR1 and CDR2: MNHEY, SMNVEV (reference sequence). The ends lost 5 bases at V and 4 bases at J; junction bases unmatched: 6. The CDR3 is made up of 15 amino acids. The CDR3 region is CASSGQRETTGELFF. As DNA, the CDR3 is TGTGCCAGCAGTGGCCAGCGGGAGACCACCGGGGAGCTGTTTTTT.

The J gene is TRBJ2-4, the V gene TRBV6-5, with a possible D match to TRBD2 (5 bases). Trimming shortened V by 5 bases and J by 2 bases, and 7 bases separated the two germline ends. Germline V gene sequence: CDR1 MNHEY, CDR2 SVGAGI. The CDR3 is 13 residues long. The CDR3 protein is CASSRGPKNIQYF. CDR3 sequence (DNA): TGTGCCAGCAGTCGAGGGCCCAAAAACATTCAGTACTTC.

This chain uses TRBV5-4 with TRBJ1-1; D might be TRBD1 (5 bases). CDR1 and CDR2 (germline): SGHNT, YYREEE (reference sequence). V lost 0 bases and J 0 bases, leaving 9 bases between the germline ends. There are 15 residues in the CDR3. The DNA for the CDR3 is TGTGCCAGCAGCTTGGAGCCAGGGCTGAACACTGAAGCTTTCTTT. This gives the protein CASSLEPGLNTEAFF.

The rearrangement uses TRBV28 and TRBJ1-1; 8 positions agree with TRBD1. The length of the CDR3 is 15 residues. Trimming cost V 5 bases and J 3 bases; bases outside gene matches: 8. Germline V gene sequence: CDR1 MDHEN, CDR2 SYDVKM. The CDR3 region is CASSPRTGMDTEAFF. The CDR3 DNA is TGTGCCAGCAGTCCTCGGACAGGGATGGACACTGAAGCTTTCTTT.

The V and J genes are TRBV5-1 and TRBJ2-3, with TRBD2 as a possible D gene (6 bases). CDR3 length: 15 amino acids. V was clipped by 7 bases and J by 0 bases, with 15 bases between them. Germline V gene sequence: CDR1 SGHRS, CDR2 YFSETQ. In nucleotides, the CDR3 is TGCGCCAGCCGCCTAAAAGCGGGCAGCACAGATACGCAGTATTTT. It translates to CASRLKAGSTDTQYF. The full variable domain, with the rest looked up from reference TRBV5-1 and TRBJ2-3, is KAGVTQTPRYLIKTRGQQVTLSCSPISGHRSVSWYQQTPGQGLQFLFEYFSETQRNKGNFPGRFSGRQFSNSRSEMNVSTLELGDSALYLCASRLKAGSTDTQYFGPGTRLTVL.

The chain is built from TRBV30 and TRBJ1-5; the D is unclear. CDR3 length: 12 residues. Germline values: CDR1 GTSNPN, CDR2 SVGIG (reference sequence). V lost 5 bases and J lost 2, with 7 bases in between. As DNA, the CDR3 is TGTGCCTGGTCTCCAGGCAATCAGCCCCAGCATTTT. This encodes CAWSPGNQPQHF.

V usage is TRBV27 and J usage is TRBJ2-3, with TRBD2 matching over 7 bases. The germline V gene encodes CDR1 MNHEY and CDR2 SMNVEV (reference sequence). V lost 8 bases and J lost 0; bases outside the gene matches: 5. The CDR3 is 14 amino acids. CDR3 DNA sequence: TGTGCCAGCGGCCTTAGCGGGAGCACAGATACGCAGTATTTT. Encoded protein: CASGLSGSTDTQYF.

This clone was observed a few times. The CDR3 spells CASSPSGGYYEQYF. DNA of the CDR3: TGTGCCAGCTCACCATCAGGGGGGTACTACGAGCAGTACTTC. The chain has TRBV18 and TRBJ2-7, with D possibly matching TRBD1 (7 bases). Germline V gene sequence: CDR1 KGHSH, CDR2 LQKENI. The V end lost 2 bases, the J end lost 3 bases, and 11 bases lay between the germline ends. CDR3 length equals 14 residues. The full variable domain, with the rest looked up from reference TRBV18 and TRBJ2-7, is NAGVMQNPRHLVRRRGQEARLRCSPMKGHSHVYWYRQLPEEGLKFMVYLQKENIIDESGMPKERFSAEFPKEGPSILRIQQVVRGDSAAYFCASSPSGGYYEQYFGPGTRLTVT.

The chain is built from TRBV27 and TRBJ2-1; 14 bases map to TRBD2. Germline CDR1 MNHEY, CDR2 SMNVEV (reference sequence). The CDR3 runs 16 residues. Trimming cost V 3 bases and J 3 bases; bases outside gene matches: 1. The CDR3 loop is CASSLGLAGDYNEQFF. The CDR3 coding sequence is TGTGCCAGCAGTTTGGGACTAGCGGGAGACTACAATGAGCAGTTCTTC.

The chain uses TRBV9 and TRBJ2-1; TRBD2 agrees at 11 bases. CDR1 is SGDLS, CDR2 YYNGEE, per germline. The ends lost 4 bases at V and 9 bases at J; junction bases unmatched: 12. The CDR3 spans 16 residues. DNA of the CDR3: TGTGCCAGCAGCCACCTCACTAGCGGGAGTAAAAGTGAGCAGTTCTTC. Translated: CASSHLTSGSKSEQFF. Together with reference TRBV9 and TRBJ2-1, the CDR3 gives the full variable domain: DSGVTQTPKHLITATGQRVTLRCSPRSGDLSVYWYQQSLDQGLQFLIQYYNGEERAKGNILERFSAQQFPDLHSELNLSSLELGDSALYFCASSHLTSGSKSEQFFGPGTRLTVL.

The chain recombines TRBV7-9 with TRBJ1-1, with 8 bases identical to TRBD1. Losses at the gene ends were 5 bases for V and 1 base for J; bases not matched to a gene: 6. The CDR3 length is 15 residues. In germline, CDR1 is SEHNR, CDR2 FQNEAQ (reference sequence). The CDR3 coding sequence is TGTGCCAGCAGCCTGGAAGGGACAGGGAACACTGAAGCTTTCTTT. Translated, it gives CASSLEGTGNTEAFF.

The chain combines TRBV28 with TRBJ2-3; D is perhaps TRBD2 (5 bases). This CDR3 has 12 residues. Trimming left V 7 bases short and J 3 bases short, with 8 bases between. From germline, CDR1 is MDHEN and CDR2 SYDVKM. The CDR3 DNA reads as TGTGCCAGCACGGGGAGTACAGATACGCAGTATTTT. Its protein product is CASTGSTDTQYF.

The J gene is TRBJ1-2, the V gene TRBV12-2; whether TRBD1, the table's D call, matches the DNA was not checked. TRBV12-2 is shown as a pseudogene. The CDR3 totals 15 residues. In DNA form, the CDR3 reads TGTGCAAGTCGCTTATATACAGGGGGCACGTATGGCTACACCTTC. This sequence encodes CASRLYTGGTYGYTF.

The rearrangement uses TRBV28 and TRBJ1-2; TRBD1 matches at 7 bases. This CDR3 contains 13 residues. CDR1 and CDR2 from the germline V gene are MDHEN and SYDVKM. With 6 bases clipped from V and 8 bases from J, the junction kept 9 bases outside the gene matches. The CDR3 loop reads CASREDRKKGYTF. DNA of the CDR3: TGTGCCAGCAGAGAGGACAGGAAGAAGGGCTACACCTTC.

The J gene is TRBJ2-1, the V gene TRBV7-9; 7 bases are a match to TRBD2. The CDR3 has 15 amino acids. V lost 3 bases, J lost 6 bases, and 8 bases stayed unmatched. Germline V gene lookup returns CDR1 SEHNR and CDR2 FQNEAQ (reference sequence). CDR3 region: CASSFSGLGPNEQFF. In DNA form, the CDR3 reads TGTGCCAGCAGCTTTTCAGGACTAGGCCCCAATGAGCAGTTCTTC.

This sequence joins TRBV7-8 and TRBJ2-1, with D unclear. CDR3 length: 15 residues. Per germline, CDR1 SGHVS and CDR2 FQNEAQ. V was trimmed by 7 bases and J by 4 bases, leaving 17 bases between them. This CDR3 reads CASTDSRWSYNEQFF. In nucleotides, the CDR3 is TGTGCCAGCACCGATTCTAGGTGGTCGTACAATGAGCAGTTCTTC.

The chain is built from TRBV5-8 and TRBJ1-5; 7 bases match TRBD1. Per the germline V gene, CDR1 is SGHTS and CDR2 is YDEGEE. With 4 bases clipped from V and 0 bases from J, the junction kept 4 bases outside the gene matches. The CDR3 covers 15 residues. Written as DNA, the CDR3 is TGTGCCAGCAGCGCTGGGACAGCTAGCAATCAGCCCCAGCATTTT. Amino acids: CASSAGTASNQPQHF.

The V call is TRBV9, the J call TRBJ2-1; 10 bases line up with TRBD1. Trimming took 4 bases from V and 10 from J; bases not matched to a gene: 8. There are 14 residues in the CDR3. Germline-derived CDR1 and CDR2 are SGDLS and YYNGEE. Written as DNA, the CDR3 is TGTGCCAGCAGCCCCCTAGGACAGGGGGGGGAGCAGTTCTTC. Its translation is CASSPLGQGGEQFF.

This sequence joins TRBV9 and TRBJ2-7, with 9 bases identical to TRBD2. This CDR3 spans 15 amino acids. V shed 3 bases and J 5 bases; nucleotides not matched to a gene: 9. Germline loops: CDR1 SGDLS, CDR2 YYNGEE. CDR3 sequence reads: CASSGGLATIHEQYF. In nucleotides, the CDR3 is TGTGCCAGCAGCGGGGGACTAGCTACTATTCACGAGCAGTACTTC.

The rearrangement uses TRBV5-6 and TRBJ1-5; TRBD1 is a possible D gene (5 bases). The CDR3 extends over 15 amino acids. The ends were cut back, 0 bases at V and 4 bases at J, with 11 bases in the middle. Germline V gene data show CDR1 as SGHDT and CDR2 as YYEEEE. This chain's CDR3 is CASSLAGGRNQPQHF. As DNA, the CDR3 is TGTGCCAGCAGCTTGGCGGGGGGGAGAAATCAGCCCCAGCATTTT.

The chain carries TRBV27 and TRBJ2-7, with 10 bases aligning to TRBD1. V lost 6 bases and J lost 7; bases outside the gene matches: 9. The CDR3 extends over 14 amino acids. The germline V gene encodes CDR1 MNHEY and CDR2 SMNVEV (reference sequence). The CDR3 loop reads CASRRGDRGFEQYF. In DNA, the CDR3 is TGTGCCAGCAGACGGGGGGACAGGGGTTTTGAGCAGTACTTC.

This rearrangement joins TRBV30 to TRBJ2-1, with TRBD2 matching over 14 bases. V shed 5 bases, J shed 9 bases, and the junction held 9 bases outside the gene matches. The CDR3 consists of 15 residues. The germline CDR1 and CDR2 sequences are GTSNPN and SVGIG (reference sequence). The CDR3 is CAWGTSGSGWGEQFF. As DNA, the CDR3 is TGTGCCTGGGGGACTAGCGGGAGTGGCTGGGGTGAGCAGTTCTTC.

This sequence joins TRBV27 and TRBJ2-2, with D maybe TRBD1 (6 bases). Trimming left V 6 bases short and J 2 bases short, with 13 bases between. The CDR3 covers 15 residues. CDR1 is MNHEY, CDR2 SMNVEV, per germline (reference sequence). CDR3 DNA sequence: TGTGCCAGCAGCGGGCAGGGGTCAAACACCGGGGAGCTGTTTTTT. It translates to CASSGQGSNTGELFF.

The chain links TRBV18 to TRBJ2-7; 8 bases are a match to TRBD1. CDR3 length: 16 residues. J lost 0 bases, V lost 3 bases, and 7 bases had no gene match. Germline V gene sequence: CDR1 KGHSH, CDR2 LQKENI. The chain's CDR3 is CASSPRQGTSSYEQYF. CDR3 in DNA: TGTGCCAGCTCACCTAGACAGGGGACCAGCTCCTACGAGCAGTACTTC. The whole variable domain, filled in from reference TRBV18 and TRBJ2-7, reads NAGVMQNPRHLVRRRGQEARLRCSPMKGHSHVYWYRQLPEEGLKFMVYLQKENIIDESGMPKERFSAEFPKEGPSILRIQQVVRGDSAAYFCASSPRQGTSSYEQYFGPGTRLTVT.

The V gene is TRBV18, the J gene TRBJ2-2; the match to TRBD2 covers 7 bases. CDR1 is KGHSH and CDR2 is LQKENI in the germline V gene. The CDR3 extends over 16 amino acids. V dropped 6 bases and J dropped 5; count of bases not matched to a gene: 12. The CDR3 here is CASSPSRAGRTGELFF. The CDR3 region has the DNA TGTGCCAGCTCGCCAAGTAGGGCCGGGAGGACCGGGGAGCTGTTTTTT. Full variable domain (missing parts from reference TRBV18 and TRBJ2-2): NAGVMQNPRHLVRRRGQEARLRCSPMKGHSHVYWYRQLPEEGLKFMVYLQKENIIDESGMPKERFSAEFPKEGPSILRIQQVVRGDSAAYFCASSPSRAGRTGELFFGEGSRLTVL.

The rearrangement links TRBV6-1 to TRBJ2-1; TRBD2 matches 9 bases. The J segment lost 4 bases and the V segment lost 4 bases, leaving 5 bases of the junction unmatched. The germline V gene has CDR1 MNHNS and CDR2 SASEGT. The CDR3 has 15 residues. CDR3 amino acids: CASSVSSGMYNEQFF. In nucleotides, the CDR3 is TGTGCCAGCAGTGTATCTAGCGGGATGTACAATGAGCAGTTCTTC.

This chain uses TRBV7-8 with TRBJ2-7; D might be TRBD1 (6 bases). Trimming took 2 bases from V and 5 from J, leaving 25 bases between them. The CDR3 totals 18 residues. The germline V gene has CDR1 SGHVS and CDR2 FQNEAQ. CDR3 coding DNA: TGTGCCAGCAGCTTATCAATCCCTCGCCCGGGACAACTACACGAGCAGTACTTC. This codes for CASSLSIPRPGQLHEQYF.

The gene calls are TRBV9 and TRBJ1-2, with a weak D call TRBD1 (6 bases). The CDR3 is 14 residues long. Per the germline V gene, CDR1 is SGDLS and CDR2 is YYNGEE. V lost 3 bases, J lost 6 bases, and 15 bases lay in between. The CDR3 sequence is CASSARQVSHGYTF. CDR3 bases: TGTGCCAGCAGCGCAAGACAGGTCTCCCATGGCTACACCTTC.

V is TRBV30 and J is TRBJ1-1; the D gene is possibly TRBD1 (5 bases). Germline-derived CDR1 and CDR2 are GTSNPN and SVGIG (reference sequence). The V and J ends lost 4 bases and 4 bases respectively, with 10 bases between them. There are 12 residues in the CDR3. The CDR3 is CAWKDTGTEAFF. The CDR3 coding sequence is TGTGCCTGGAAGGACACGGGCACTGAAGCTTTCTTT.